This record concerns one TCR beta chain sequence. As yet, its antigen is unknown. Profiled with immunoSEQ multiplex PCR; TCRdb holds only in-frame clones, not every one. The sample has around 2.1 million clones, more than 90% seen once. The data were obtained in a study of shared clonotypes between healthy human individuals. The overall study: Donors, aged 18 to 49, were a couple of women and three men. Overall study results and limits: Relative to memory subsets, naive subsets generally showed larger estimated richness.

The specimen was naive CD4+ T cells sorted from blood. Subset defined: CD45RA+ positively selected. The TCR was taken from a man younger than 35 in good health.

CDR3 amino acids: CASSLRPLGTDTQYF. CDR3 in DNA: TGCGCCAGCAGCTTACGCCCCCTGGGCACAGATACGCAGTATTTT. This rearrangement joins TRBV5-1 to TRBJ2-3; D is unclear. Germline loops: CDR1 SGHRS, CDR2 YFSETQ. The CDR3 is 15 amino acids. Trimming took off 2 bases at V and 1 base at J, with 11 bases between the two ends. The variable domain in full, with the rest retrieved from reference TRBV5-1 and TRBJ2-3, is KAGVTQTPRYLIKTRGQQVTLSCSPISGHRSVSWYQQTPGQGLQFLFEYFSETQRNKGNFPGRFSGRQFSNSRSEMNVSTLELGDSALYLCASSLRPLGTDTQYFGPGTRLTVL.